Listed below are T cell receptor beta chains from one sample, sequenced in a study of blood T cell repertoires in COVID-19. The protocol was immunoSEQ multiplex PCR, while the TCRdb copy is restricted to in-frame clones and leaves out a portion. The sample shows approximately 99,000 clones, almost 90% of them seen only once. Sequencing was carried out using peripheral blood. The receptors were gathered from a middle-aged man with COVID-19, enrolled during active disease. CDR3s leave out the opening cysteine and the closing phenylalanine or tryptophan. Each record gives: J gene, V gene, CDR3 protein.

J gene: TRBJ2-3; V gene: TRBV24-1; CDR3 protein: ATSELGGRDTDTQY
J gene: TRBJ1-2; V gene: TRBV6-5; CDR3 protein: ASSYSPGVDYGYT
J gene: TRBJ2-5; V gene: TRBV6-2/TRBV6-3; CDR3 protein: ASSYPSGGQETQY
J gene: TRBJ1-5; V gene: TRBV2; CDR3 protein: ASLRVRGPNQPQH
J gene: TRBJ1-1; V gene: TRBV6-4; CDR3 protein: ASTPGPGGEAF
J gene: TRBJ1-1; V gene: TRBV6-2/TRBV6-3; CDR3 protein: ASSRGTVTGAF
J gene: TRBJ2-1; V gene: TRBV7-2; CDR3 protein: ASSLAGTSDEQF
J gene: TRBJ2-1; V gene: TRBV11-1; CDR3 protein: ASSFDLQGIYNEQF
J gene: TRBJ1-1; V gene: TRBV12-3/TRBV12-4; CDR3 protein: ASSWGEGTEAF
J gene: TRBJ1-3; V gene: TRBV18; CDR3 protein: ASSLNQMGQGSGNTIY
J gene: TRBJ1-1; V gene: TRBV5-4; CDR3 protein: ASRTGVLNTEAF
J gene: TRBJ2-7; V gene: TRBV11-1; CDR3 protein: ASSLAEGYYEQY
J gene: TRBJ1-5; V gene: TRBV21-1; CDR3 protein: ASSKDRDNNQPQH
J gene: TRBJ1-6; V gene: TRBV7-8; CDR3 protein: ASSPPRDRGISPLH
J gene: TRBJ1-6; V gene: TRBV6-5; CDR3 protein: ASSYQGTENSPLH
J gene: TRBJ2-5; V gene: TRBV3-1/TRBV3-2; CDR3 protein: ASSIRGGETQY
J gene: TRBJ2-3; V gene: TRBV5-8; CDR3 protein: ASSLLAGVTDTQY
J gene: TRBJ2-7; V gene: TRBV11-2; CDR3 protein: ASSFAGAGTHSYEQY
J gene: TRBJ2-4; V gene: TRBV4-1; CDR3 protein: ASSQYLAKNIQY
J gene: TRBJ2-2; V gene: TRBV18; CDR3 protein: ASSPRGQNTGELF